A single sample is the source of the 19 T cell receptor beta chains below, sequenced in a study of beta chain features in type 1 diabetes. No antigen has been identified for these receptors. Study-level results: Type 1 diabetes patients showed a moderate but significant shortening of TCRB CDR3s in all four CD4+ subsets.

Reverse transcription of all isolated RNA meant that expressed TCRB transcripts were sequenced. Assay: immunoSEQ multiplex PCR; the TCRdb copy retains only in-frame clones and omits some. The top ten clones hold 0.03% to 0.045% of a sample with hundreds of thousands of clones, 11% to 15% of them seen once. Sequencing was done on a sample of naive CD4+ T cells from blood. The source of these receptors is a man between 18 and 29 years old with type 1 diabetes.

This clone was seen a handful of times. This chain uses TRBV11-1 with TRBJ2-1; D is perhaps TRBD1 (5 bases). Trimming left V 5 bases short and J 0 bases short, with 11 bases between. CDR1 SGHAT and CDR2 FQDESV come from the germline V gene (reference sequence). The CDR3 contains 15 residues. CDR3 in DNA: TGTGCCAGCAGCCATCGACAGCGCTCCTACAATGAGCAGTTCTTC. Protein: CASSHRQRSYNEQFF.

This clone was seen more than once but under ten times. The chain recombines TRBV19 with TRBJ2-1; D not certain. With 3 bases removed from V and 2 bases from J, the gap between germline ends came to 8 bases. Germline-derived CDR1 and CDR2 are LNHDA and SQIVND (reference sequence). This CDR3 contains 14 residues. The CDR3 nucleotides are TGTGCCAGTAGTATTGGTTCCACCTACAATGAGCAGTTCTTC. This codes for CASSIGSTYNEQFF.

J is TRBJ2-5 and V is TRBV30; D gene ambiguous. This CDR3 comprises 13 residues. Trimming removed 0 bases at V and 4 bases at J, with 9 bases between. From germline, CDR1 is GTSNPN and CDR2 SVGIG (reference sequence). The CDR3 nucleotides read TGTGCCTGGAGTGTTATGAGTGGAGAGACCCAGTACTTC. Protein: CAWSVMSGETQYF.

A few counts support this clone. This chain connects TRBV5-4 to TRBJ2-7; perhaps TRBD2 as D (5 bases). The CDR3 is made up of 16 amino acids. Germline V gene data show CDR1 as SGHNT and CDR2 as YYREEE (reference sequence). Trimming took off 0 bases at V and 4 bases at J, with 17 bases between the two ends. DNA for the CDR3: TGTGCCAGCAGCTTGGGAGGGTTGGGAAGCTGGTACGAGCAGTACTTC. As protein: CASSLGGLGSWYEQYF. The variable domain in full, with the rest retrieved from reference TRBV5-4 and TRBJ2-7, is ETGVTQSPTHLIKTRGQQVTLRCSSQSGHNTVSWYQQALGQGPQFIFQYYREEENGRGNFPPRFSGLQFPNYSSELNVNALELDDSALYLCASSLGGLGSWYEQYFGPGTRLTVT.

The chain couples TRBV18 to TRBJ1-5, with D possibly being TRBD1 (5 bases). V was pared by 2 bases and J by 7 bases, with 15 bases between. Germline-derived CDR1 and CDR2 are KGHSH and LQKENI. The CDR3 has 15 residues. The DNA of the CDR3 is TGTGCCAGCTCACCATCGGGGGGAGGGGACCAGCCCCAGCATTTT. It specifies CASSPSGGGDQPQHF.

The chain employs TRBV5-4 and TRBJ2-5, with D perhaps being TRBD1 or TRBD2 (6 bases each). The V end was cut by 2 bases, the J end by 4 bases, with 15 bases between. The V gene's germline CDR1 is SGHNT and CDR2 YYREEE (reference sequence). The CDR3 loop spans 15 amino acids. CDR3 in amino acids: CASSFYVRGAETQYF. CDR3 DNA sequence: TGTGCCAGCAGCTTTTACGTGAGGGGGGCAGAGACCCAGTACTTC. Drawing the rest from reference TRBV5-4 and TRBJ2-5, the complete variable domain is ETGVTQSPTHLIKTRGQQVTLRCSSQSGHNTVSWYQQALGQGPQFIFQYYREEENGRGNFPPRFSGLQFPNYSSELNVNALELDDSALYLCASSFYVRGAETQYFGPGTRLLVL.

The V and J genes are TRBV5-1 and TRBJ2-2, with 8 bases that match TRBD1. With 7 bases clipped from V and 6 bases from J, the junction kept 5 bases outside the gene matches. Germline V CDR1 and CDR2: SGHRS, YFSETQ. The CDR3 spans 13 residues. CDR3 sequence: CASVATGAGELFF. The DNA for the CDR3 is TGCGCCAGCGTCGCGACAGGGGCCGGGGAGCTGTTTTTT.

The V and J genes are TRBV4-1 and TRBJ1-5; D gene unclear. This CDR3 is built from 15 residues. The V end was cut by 0 bases, the J end by 2 bases, with 8 bases between. Germline V gives CDR1 MGHRA, CDR2 YSYEKL. The CDR3 here is CASSQDLLGNQPQHF. CDR3 coding DNA: TGCGCCAGCAGCCAAGATCTTCTCGGCAATCAGCCCCAGCATTTT.

J is TRBJ2-5 and V is TRBV29-1, with 13 nucleotides matching TRBD2. After removal of 3 bases from V and 3 bases from J, the junction contained 10 bases not matched to a gene. Germline V gene data show CDR1 as SQVTM and CDR2 as ANQGSEA. This CDR3 is built from 17 residues. The CDR3: CSVDPSLGLAGEETQYF. CDR3 in DNA: TGCAGCGTTGATCCAAGCCTCGGACTAGCGGGGGAAGAGACCCAGTACTTC.

This clone was seen only once. The chain is built from TRBV6-6 and TRBJ2-3; D may be TRBD2 (5 bases). Germline CDR1 MNHNY, CDR2 SVGAGI (reference sequence). The CDR3 is made up of 16 amino acids. V lost 2 bases and J lost 3, with 15 bases in between. The CDR3 sequence is CASSYLASPRTDTQYF. The CDR3 region has the DNA TGTGCCAGCAGTTACCTTGCTAGCCCGAGGACAGATACGCAGTATTTT.

The CDR3 loop is CAISEISPLEQYF. In DNA form, the CDR3 reads TGTGCCATCAGTGAGATATCCCCTCTCGAGCAGTACTTC. The chain recombines TRBV10-3 with TRBJ2-7; D is undetermined. CDR1 ENHRY and CDR2 SYGVKD come from the germline V gene. V dropped 2 bases and J dropped 6 bases, with 11 bases sitting between them. The CDR3 extends over 13 amino acids.

This clone is a singleton in its sample. This chain links TRBV30 with TRBJ2-7, with D possibly matching TRBD1 (6 bases). CDR3 length: 12 amino acids. Germline CDR1 reads GTSNPN; CDR2 reads SVGIG (reference sequence). Trimming took 3 bases from V and 7 from J, leaving 13 bases between them. The CDR3 DNA follows: TGTGCCTGGAGGAACAGGGCGGGTGAGCAGTACTTC. Translating it yields CAWRNRAGEQYF.

V gene TRBV4-2 combines with J gene TRBJ2-5; D not resolved. The CDR3 length is 13 residues. Looked up from germline, CDR1 is LGHNA and CDR2 is YNFKEQ. V was shortened by 1 base and J by 1 base, with 4 bases between the two germline ends. The DNA for the CDR3 is TGTGCCAGCAGCCAAGCGTCCCAAGAGACCCAGTACTTC. This translates into CASSQASQETQYF.

The V call is TRBV6-5, the J call TRBJ2-2; D possibly corresponds to TRBD2 (5 bases). The CDR3 consists of 15 residues. Trimming removed 6 bases at V and 0 bases at J, with 11 bases between. Germline loops: CDR1 MNHEY, CDR2 SVGAGI. CDR3 residues: CASSRTHANTGELFF. CDR3 coding DNA: TGTGCCAGCAGCCGGACTCACGCGAACACCGGGGAGCTGTTTTTT.

This chain uses TRBV7-2 with TRBJ2-7, with D possibly matching TRBD2 (5 bases). This CDR3 is 13 amino acids long. Germline V gives CDR1 SGHTA, CDR2 FQGNSA. The ends were cut back, 0 bases at V and 6 bases at J, with 9 bases in the middle. The DNA of the CDR3 is TGTGCCAGCAGCTTAGCGGGAGCAGGCGAGCAGTACTTC. This translates into CASSLAGAGEQYF.

The J gene is TRBJ1-1, the V gene TRBV11-2; weak D call: TRBD1 (5 bases). CDR1 SGHAT and CDR2 FQNNGV come from the germline V gene. Trimming took 1 base from V and 7 from J, leaving 7 bases between them. The CDR3 is made up of 12 amino acids. The CDR3 protein is CASSLVQGEAFF. CDR3 DNA: TGTGCCAGCAGCTTAGTCCAGGGTGAAGCTTTCTTT.

This clone was counted a few times. J is TRBJ2-5 and V is TRBV4-3; D remains unclear. V lost 0 bases and J 4 bases, leaving 6 bases between the germline ends. Germline V CDR1 and CDR2: LGHNA, YSLEER. The CDR3 has 13 residues. The CDR3 sequence: CASSQDWGETQYF. CDR3 DNA: TGCGCCAGCAGCCAAGATTGGGGAGAGACCCAGTACTTC.

This clone was seen a few times. Within the sample, other DNA sequences also encode this same CDR3. The chain combines TRBV6-5 with TRBJ2-7; possible D gene TRBD2, 5 bases. With 0 bases removed from V and 1 base from J, the gap between germline ends came to 7 bases. Germline V gene lookup returns CDR1 MNHEY and CDR2 SVGAGI. This CDR3 has 14 amino acids. This CDR3 reads CASSYSRVSYEQYF. Here the CDR3 DNA reads TGTGCCAGCAGTTACTCGCGGGTTTCCTACGAGCAGTACTTC.

This clone showed up just a few times. The V and J genes are TRBV7-2 and TRBJ2-3; D is unresolved. The germline V gene has CDR1 SGHTA and CDR2 FQGNSA. The V end was cut by 1 base, the J end by 2 bases, with 10 bases between. CDR3 length: 15 amino acids. The CDR3 DNA follows: TGTGCCAGCAGCTTAGTAGGCGGCTACACAGATACGCAGTATTTT. It encodes CASSLVGGYTDTQYF.